This TCR beta chain is drawn from a study of blood T cells in healthy people across ages. Whole-study results and caveats: As age increased, TCR beta diversity per million T cells fell in a roughly linear fashion.

Trimming at V came to 5 bases and at J to 7 bases, leaving 6 bases not matched to a gene. Looked up from germline, CDR1 is DFQATT and CDR2 is SNEGSKA (reference sequence). The CDR3 totals 13 residues. Alongside a J-beta primer mix, a sample-barcoded 5' primer served in a second PCR lasting roughly 6 to 12 cycles. Using its own MiXCR run on the 5' RACE reads, TCRdb lists one record per CDR3 protein. This table has around 750,000 distinct CDR3 sequences, 50% to 65% appearing once. A single count supports this clonotype. Its antigen remains unknown. The receptor was isolated from a man older than 75 in good health. Sequencing was done on a sample of blood. This chain connects TRBV20-1 to TRBJ1-4; TRBD1 matches 8 bases. The CDR3 coding sequence is TGCAGTGCTGAAGACAGGGGTCGTGAAAAACTGTTTTTT. It specifies CSAEDRGREKLFF.